These T cell receptor beta chains were read from a single sample in a study of radiotherapy plus CTLA-4 blockade in lung cancer. TCRdb keeps only in-frame clones here, not all; method: immunoSEQ multiplex PCR. The data hold fewer than 90,000 clones, with 83% observed a single time. The source was peripheral blood, collected from a patient treated with radiotherapy plus ipilimumab. The receptors originated from a human donor with non-small cell lung cancer who had stable disease on radiotherapy plus ipilimumab. Each CDR3 is given with its conserved first and last residue. Fields, in order: D gene, J gene, clone size, V gene, CDR3 DNA, CDR3 protein. The D gene is left open where the match is weak. Where a row states a size, it is once, few, many or the class of an expanded clone; other rows omit it.

TRBD1 TRBJ2-5 . TRBV11-2 TGTGCCAGCAGCCCCGGACAGGGAGTAGTGAGAGAGACCCAGTACTTC CASSPGQGVVRETQYF
TRBD1 TRBJ2-2 . TRBV5-1 TGCGCCAGCAGCCAGAATACAGGGGGCCTGGCCGGGGAGCTGTTTTTT CASSQNTGGLAGELFF
. TRBJ2-1 few TRBV7-2 TGTGCCAGCAGCTTAGTGCGATACAATGAGCAGTTCTTC CASSLVRYNEQFF
TRBD2 TRBJ2-2 once TRBV6-5 TGTGCCAGCAGTTTTTTTGGACTAGCAAACACCGGGGAGCTGTTTTTT CASSFFGLANTGELFF
. TRBJ2-3 once TRBV7-9 TGTGCCAGCAGCTTAGCCACAGGGACAGATACGCAGTATTTT CASSLATGTDTQYF
. TRBJ1-1 . TRBV18 TGTGCCAGCTCACGGGTGGTAGCCAGGGAGGGTGAAGCTTTCTTT CASSRVVAREGEAFF
. TRBJ2-1 . TRBV30 TGTGCCTGGAGTACAACCCTCCCCCTAGCGCGTAGCTCCTACAATGAGCAGTTCTTC CAWSTTLPLARSSYNEQFF
. TRBJ1-2 . TRBV5-6 TGTGCCAGCGATCTATGCAATAGTCGAAAGATCTATGGCTACACCTTC CASDLCNSRKIYGYTF
. TRBJ1-5 . TRBV7-9 TGTGCCACCGCTACTAGCAATCAGCCCCAGCATTTT CATATSNQPQHF
TRBD2 TRBJ2-3 . TRBV13 TGTGCCAGCACCCTTACTAGCGGGGATGGAGATACGCAGTATTTT CASTLTSGDGDTQYF
. TRBJ2-7 . TRBV5-1 TGCGCCAGCAGCTTGGCCGGCGGTTCCTACGAGCAGTACTTC CASSLAGGSYEQYF
. TRBJ2-3 . TRBV29-1 TGCAGCACCGGGGCCAAGGCGCAGTATTTT CSTGAKAQYF